A single sample is the source of the 5 T cell receptor beta chains below, sequenced in a study of OX40 agonist ivuxolimab in advanced cancers. The library was built by means of the immunoSEQ multiplex PCR assay. What TCRdb holds here is the immuneACCESS table cut down to in-frame rearrangements. Part of the clones is not present; checked against another copy, under half of the missing clones reflect an unresolved V gene, and the others are unexplained. This sample holds about 71,000 clones; more than 75% were observed only once. Roughly 2% of the sample lies in the top ten. The starting material was CD4+ or CD8+ T cells sorted from blood, obtained in a trial of the OX40 agonist ivuxolimab. These receptors all come from an adult with an advanced solid tumor such as melanoma, head and neck, liver or kidney cancer.

The CDR3 DNA sequence: TGTGCCACCAGTCCACAGGGGGCAGGGACCCAGTACTTC. Protein: CATSPQGAGTQYF. V usage is TRBV15 and J usage is TRBJ2-5; 9 nucleotides line up with TRBD1. The CDR3 contains 13 residues. J gave up 7 bases and V 6 bases, and 6 bases lay outside the gene matches. CDR1 and CDR2 from the germline V gene are LNHNV and YYDKDF (reference sequence).

V gene TRBV9 combines with J gene TRBJ2-1; a possible D gene is TRBD2 (6 bases). The CDR3 runs to 13 residues. The V end was cut by 0 bases, the J end by 8 bases, with 9 bases between. Per the germline V gene, CDR1 is SGDLS and CDR2 is YYNGEE. CDR3 protein: CASSVDWGDEQFF. The CDR3 coding sequence is TGTGCCAGCAGCGTAGATTGGGGGGATGAGCAGTTCTTC.

The rearrangement uses TRBV27 and TRBJ2-3, with D maybe TRBD1 (5 bases). CDR3 length equals 16 residues. The germline CDR1 and CDR2 sequences are MNHEY and SMNVEV (reference sequence). V lost 0 bases to trimming and J lost 4 bases, with 14 bases between them. The CDR3 DNA follows: TGTGCCAGCAGTTTATCTAGGCAGGGTCTACCAGATACGCAGTATTTT. Translated, it gives CASSLSRQGLPDTQYF.

V is TRBV2 and J is TRBJ1-2; a weak D match, TRBD1 (5 bases). The CDR3 runs to 13 residues. V was cut by 4 bases and J by 8 bases, with 14 bases left in between. Germline V gene sequence: CDR1 SNHLY, CDR2 FYNNEI. In nucleotides, the CDR3 is TGTGCCAGCAGTGGTCCAGGGACTTTCGGCTACACCTTC. This encodes CASSGPGTFGYTF.

V gene TRBV11-2 combines with J gene TRBJ1-5, with D possibly matching TRBD1 (6 bases). V shed 3 bases and J shed 4 bases, with 10 bases lying between them. From germline, CDR1 is SGHAT and CDR2 FQNNGV. This CDR3 is built from 14 residues. Here the CDR3 reads CASSFRTGNQPQHF. The CDR3 bases are TGTGCCAGCAGCTTTCGTACAGGGAATCAGCCCCAGCATTTT.